What follows are 27 T cell receptor beta chains derived from one specimen sequenced in a study of T cell responses to AZD1222 COVID-19 vaccine (dated by TCRdb to 2020 to 2022). According to the study, the label for this sample's time point signals: baseline before first vaccination. The method behind the library was the immunoSEQ multiplex PCR assay. TCRdb re-hosts the immuneACCESS table, in-frame sequences only. Its copies lack some clones; in the studies checked, an unresolved V gene accounts for under half of them, and the cause for the rest is not known. The sample has 90,000 to 120,000 clones on record, around 89% of them singletons. The top ten constitute 6% to 7% of the sample. Source: peripheral blood, taken on day 0 of AZD1222 vaccination. The receptors originated from an adult in good health.

The chain has TRBV5-5 and TRBJ2-1, with 12 bases that match TRBD2. After removal of 5 bases from V and 7 bases from J, the junction contained 7 bases not matched to a gene. Looked up from germline, CDR1 is SGHKS and CDR2 is YYEKEE (reference sequence). The CDR3 length is 15 residues. DNA of the CDR3: TGTGCCAGCAGACCTGCCCTAGCGGGAGGGAATGAGCAGTTCTTC. This codes for CASRPALAGGNEQFF.

The chain employs TRBV7-8 and TRBJ2-5, with TRBD2 matching over 7 bases. Germline-derived CDR1 and CDR2 are SGHVS and FQNEAQ. With 1 base clipped from V and 5 bases from J, the junction kept 4 bases outside the gene matches. The CDR3 is 14 residues long. The CDR3: CASSLGLADETQYF. For the CDR3, the DNA is TGTGCCAGCAGCTTAGGGCTAGCGGACGAGACCCAGTACTTC.

The genes are TRBV5-4 and TRBJ2-4; 8 bases are shared with TRBD1. There are 16 residues in the CDR3. V gave up 0 bases and J gave up 6 bases; unmatched junction bases: 8. In germline, CDR1 is SGHNT, CDR2 YYREEE (reference sequence). This CDR3 is CASSLVLPGGRNIQYF. The CDR3 region has the DNA TGTGCCAGCAGCTTGGTTCTCCCAGGGGGCAGAAACATTCAGTACTTC.

The V gene is TRBV9, the J gene TRBJ2-1, with 10 bases aligning to TRBD2. The germline gives CDR1 SGDLS, CDR2 YYNGEE. The CDR3 runs 18 residues. V was pared by 1 base and J by 4 bases, with 11 bases of the junction left unmatched. CDR3 sequence reads: CASSVTGLEAGGYNEQFF. Written as DNA, the CDR3 is TGTGCCAGCAGCGTAACCGGGCTCGAAGCGGGAGGGTACAATGAGCAGTTCTTC. Looking up the rest from reference TRBV9 and TRBJ2-1 gives the full variable domain: DSGVTQTPKHLITATGQRVTLRCSPRSGDLSVYWYQQSLDQGLQFLIQYYNGEERAKGNILERFSAQQFPDLHSELNLSSLELGDSALYFCASSVTGLEAGGYNEQFFGPGTRLTVL.

The chain recombines TRBV6-2 or TRBV6-3 with TRBJ1-5; D not certain. The ends were cut back, 5 bases at V and 3 bases at J, with 14 bases in the middle. There are 15 residues in the CDR3. Germline values: CDR1 MNHEY, CDR2 SVGEGT. CDR3 DNA: TGTGCCAGCAGTCGCTATGCTGGGGACAATCAGCCCCAGCATTTT. This gives the protein CASSRYAGDNQPQHF.

There are a few counts of this clone. The chain has TRBV27 and TRBJ1-2, with 7 bases matching TRBD1. Trimming removed 5 bases from V and 6 bases from J; junction bases left unmatched: 6. From germline, CDR1 is MNHEY and CDR2 SMNVEV (reference sequence). This CDR3 is built from 13 residues. In DNA, the CDR3 is TGTGCCAGCAGTCGGTCAGGGGGACATGGCTACACCTTC. It translates to CASSRSGGHGYTF.

V and J are TRBV18 and TRBJ2-5; unclear D gene. This CDR3 contains 13 residues. CDR1 is KGHSH, CDR2 LQKENI, per germline. Trimming left V 3 bases short and J 9 bases short, with 14 bases between. CDR3 bases: TGTGCCAGCTCACCTGCCAGGTCCGAGGCCCAGTACTTC. Encoded protein: CASSPARSEAQYF.

V is TRBV5-1 and J is TRBJ2-2; 9 bases line up with TRBD2. Germline V CDR1 and CDR2: SGHRS, YFSETQ. CDR3 length: 16 residues. V lost 0 bases to trimming and J lost 3 bases; unmatched junction nucleotides: 3. DNA for the CDR3: TGCGCCAGCAGCTTGGAGGCGGGAGGGGACACCGGGGAGCTGTTTTTT. It specifies CASSLEAGGDTGELFF.

This chain uses TRBV28 with TRBJ1-2, with D uncertain. The CDR3 extends over 13 amino acids. V shed 9 bases and J shed 2 bases, with 13 bases lying between them. Germline CDR1 and CDR2: MDHEN and SYDVKM. This chain's CDR3 is CASTVGRNYGYTF. CDR3 in DNA: TGTGCCAGTACCGTAGGGAGGAACTATGGCTACACCTTC.

The chain is built from TRBV27 and TRBJ1-1; D is perhaps TRBD1 (5 bases). The V gene lost 5 bases and the J gene lost 4 bases, with 20 bases spanning the gap. CDR3 length: 16 residues. Germline lookup yields CDR1 MNHEY and CDR2 SMNVEV (reference sequence). CDR3 DNA sequence: TGTGCCAGCAGTCCCCCGGCAGGGTTGAGTAGCACTGAAGCTTTCTTT. Protein sequence: CASSPPAGLSSTEAFF.

The chain has TRBV5-1 and TRBJ1-1; TRBD1 might be the D (6 bases). The length of the CDR3 is 15 residues. The V gene lost 7 bases and the J gene lost 5 bases, with 21 bases spanning the gap. Germline CDR1 SGHRS, CDR2 YFSETQ. CDR3 coding DNA: TGCGCCAGCGTCGATTGGTCGGGGGGCCGGACTGAAGCTTTCTTT. Amino acids: CASVDWSGGRTEAFF.

Turning to this clone: Other DNA sequences in the same sample also yield this CDR3. The chain carries TRBV18 and TRBJ1-2; TRBD1 aligns across 9 bases. Unmatched junction bases numbered 0, after V lost 2 bases and J lost 5 bases. From germline, CDR1 is KGHSH and CDR2 LQKENI. The CDR3 spans 13 residues. The CDR3 here is CASSPGTGYGYTF. The DNA for the CDR3 is TGTGCCAGCTCACCAGGGACAGGGTATGGCTACACCTTC.

V gene TRBV7-6 combines with J gene TRBJ2-2; 10 bases fit TRBD2. The germline V gene encodes CDR1 SGHVS and CDR2 FNYEAQ. After removal of 5 bases from V and 4 bases from J, the junction contained 10 bases not matched to a gene. The CDR3 spans 17 residues. DNA of the CDR3: TGTGCCAGCAGCAGGGCTAGCGGGAGTATTACCACCGGGGAGCTGTTTTTT. Protein: CASSRASGSITTGELFF.

This chain uses TRBV5-4 with TRBJ2-7, with a tentative D call TRBD2 (7 bases). V was shortened by 6 bases and J by 2 bases, with 24 bases between the two germline ends. CDR1 SGHNT and CDR2 YYREEE come from the germline V gene (reference sequence). The CDR3 loop spans 17 amino acids. The CDR3 DNA follows: TGTGCCAGCACCTCGGGTCAGGGGACTAACCTCGCCTACGAGCAGTACTTC. Its protein is CASTSGQGTNLAYEQYF.

This rearrangement joins TRBV14 to TRBJ2-1; 11 bases map to TRBD2. After removal of 6 bases from V and 13 bases from J, the junction contained 8 bases not matched to a gene. The CDR3 is 13 amino acids. Germline V gene sequence: CDR1 SGHDN, CDR2 FVKESK. Written as DNA, the CDR3 is TGTGCCAGCAGTGGGACTAGCGGACGCGCTCAGTTCTTC. Residues: CASSGTSGRAQFF.

The chain uses TRBV3-1 (or the pseudogene TRBV3-2) and TRBJ1-1; 9 bases map to TRBD1. The length of the CDR3 is 14 residues. Germline loops: CDR1 LGHDT, CDR2 YNNKEL (reference sequence). With V trimmed by 3 bases and J by 6 bases, 5 bases remained unmatched. The CDR3 spells CASSQGQGRPEAFF. The DNA for the CDR3 is TGTGCCAGCAGCCAGGGACAGGGTAGGCCTGAAGCTTTCTTT.

The chain links TRBV27 to TRBJ2-1; 11 bases fit TRBD2. CDR3 length: 15 residues. V dropped 2 bases and J dropped 10; count of bases not matched to a gene: 7. CDR1 is MNHEY and CDR2 is SMNVEV in the germline V gene (reference sequence). The CDR3 spells CASSLVLAGAREQFF. The DNA of the CDR3 is TGTGCCAGCAGTTTAGTACTAGCGGGAGCGCGGGAGCAGTTCTTC.

The J gene is TRBJ2-5, the V gene TRBV24-1; TRBD2 matches at 11 bases. Germline V CDR1 and CDR2: KGHDR, SFDVKD. Trimming took 4 bases from V and 2 from J; bases not matched to a gene: 5. This CDR3 spans 16 amino acids. The DNA for the CDR3 is TGTGCCACCAGTGAGGGACTAGCGGACCCTCAAGAGACCCAGTACTTC. Protein: CATSEGLADPQETQYF.

The count of this clone is one. The rearrangement uses TRBV9 and TRBJ1-2; D perhaps matches TRBD1 (5 bases). The CDR3 covers 13 residues. The V end was cut by 0 bases, the J end by 3 bases, with 6 bases between. CDR1 is SGDLS and CDR2 is YYNGEE in the germline V gene. CDR3 sequence reads: CASSVDRHYGYTF. The DNA for the CDR3 is TGTGCCAGCAGCGTAGACAGGCACTATGGCTACACCTTC.

V and J are TRBV29-1 and TRBJ1-2, with a tentative D call TRBD1 (6 bases). This CDR3 spans 14 amino acids. Germline V CDR1 and CDR2: SQVTM, ANQGSEA. With 4 bases removed from V and 1 base from J, the gap between germline ends came to 13 bases. The CDR3 region is CSVVGTRNNYGYTF. CDR3 bases: TGCAGCGTTGTAGGGACACGGAATAACTATGGCTACACCTTC.

The J gene is TRBJ2-1, the V gene TRBV27, with D tentatively TRBD2 (6 bases). Germline V lookup: CDR1 MNHEY, CDR2 SMNVEV (reference sequence). The CDR3 is 13 amino acids. Trimming took 7 bases from V and 8 from J, leaving 15 bases between them. The CDR3 region has the DNA TGTGCCAGCACTCCGTTGTGGGGGGATGAGCAGTTCTTC. Encoded protein: CASTPLWGDEQFF.

This clone was seen only once. The chain joins TRBV3-1 (or the pseudogene TRBV3-2) to TRBJ2-2; D is perhaps TRBD2 (5 bases). The V gene's germline CDR1 is LGHDT and CDR2 YNNKEL (reference sequence). There are 16 residues in the CDR3. Trimming left V 3 bases short and J 4 bases short, with 15 bases between. The CDR3: CASSQERLVSTGELFF. The CDR3, as DNA: TGTGCCAGCAGCCAGGAGCGGCTAGTGAGCACCGGGGAGCTGTTTTTT.

V and J are TRBV25-1 and TRBJ2-1; the D gene could be TRBD1 or TRBD2 (5 bases each). This CDR3 has 14 amino acids. Trimming shortened V by 6 bases and J by 7 bases, and 16 bases separated the two germline ends. Germline V gene lookup returns CDR1 MGHDK and CDR2 SYGVNS. The CDR3 DNA reads as TGTGCCAGCAGAGAAGGGGCTAGCAGGAATGAGCAGTTCTTC. Its translation: CASREGASRNEQFF.

CDR3 DNA: TGTGCCAGTAAAGGAGGCTCCCCGGGACAGAGCAATCAGCCCCAGCATTTT. Its translation is CASKGGSPGQSNQPQHF. The J gene is TRBJ1-5, the V gene TRBV28, with 7 bases aligning to TRBD1. This CDR3 region has 17 residues. Germline V gene sequence: CDR1 MDHEN, CDR2 SYDVKM. Trimming removed 9 bases from V and 1 base from J; junction bases left unmatched: 15.

The J gene is TRBJ1-4, the V gene TRBV15; D possibly corresponds to TRBD1 (5 bases). CDR3 length equals 14 residues. Trimming stripped 1 base from V and 4 bases from J, with 7 bases between. Germline V gives CDR1 LNHNV, CDR2 YYDKDF (reference sequence). The CDR3 is CATSRVGGNEKLFF. The DNA for the CDR3 is TGTGCCACCAGCAGAGTGGGGGGTAATGAAAAACTGTTTTTT.

This sequence joins TRBV24-1 and TRBJ2-2, with D perhaps matching TRBD1 (6 bases). The CDR3 is 14 residues long. Germline V gene sequence: CDR1 KGHDR, CDR2 SFDVKD. The germline V and J ends were trimmed by 7 bases and 4 bases, with 12 bases remaining between them. Written as DNA, the CDR3 is TGTGCCACCAGCACAGGGACCGTCACCGGGGAGCTGTTTTTT. Translation gives CATSTGTVTGELFF.

The V and J genes are TRBV6-6 and TRBJ2-3, with no clear D. CDR3 size: 14 residues. V lost 7 bases and J 2 bases, leaving 13 bases between the germline ends. Per germline, CDR1 MNHNY and CDR2 SVGAGI (reference sequence). DNA of the CDR3: TGTGCCAGCACCCAGTCCGGGTACACAGATACGCAGTATTTT. Translated: CASTQSGYTDTQYF.